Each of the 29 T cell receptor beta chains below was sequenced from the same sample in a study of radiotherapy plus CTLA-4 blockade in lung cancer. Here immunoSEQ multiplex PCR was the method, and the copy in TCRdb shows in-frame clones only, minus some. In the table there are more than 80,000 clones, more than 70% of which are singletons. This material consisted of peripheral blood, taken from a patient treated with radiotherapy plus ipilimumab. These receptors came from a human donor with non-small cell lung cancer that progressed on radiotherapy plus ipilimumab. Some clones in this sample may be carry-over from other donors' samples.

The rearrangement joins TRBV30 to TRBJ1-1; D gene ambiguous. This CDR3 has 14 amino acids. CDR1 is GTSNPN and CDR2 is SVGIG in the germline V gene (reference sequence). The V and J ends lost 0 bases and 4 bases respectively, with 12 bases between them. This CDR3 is CAWSVLGLGTEAFF. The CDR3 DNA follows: TGTGCCTGGAGTGTACTAGGGTTGGGCACTGAAGCTTTCTTT.

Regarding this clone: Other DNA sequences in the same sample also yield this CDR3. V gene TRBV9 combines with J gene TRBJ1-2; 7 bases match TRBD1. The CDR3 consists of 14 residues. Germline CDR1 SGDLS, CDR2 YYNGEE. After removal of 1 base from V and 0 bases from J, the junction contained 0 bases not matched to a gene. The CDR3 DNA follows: TGTGCCAGCAGCGTACAGGGGGCTAACTATGGCTACACCTTC. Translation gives CASSVQGANYGYTF.

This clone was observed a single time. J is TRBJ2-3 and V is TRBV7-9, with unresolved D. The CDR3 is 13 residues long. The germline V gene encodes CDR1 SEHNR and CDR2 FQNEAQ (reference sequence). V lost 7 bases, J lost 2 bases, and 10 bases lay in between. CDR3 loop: CASMVGDTDTQYF. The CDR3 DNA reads TGTGCCAGCATGGTTGGGGACACAGATACGCAGTATTTT.

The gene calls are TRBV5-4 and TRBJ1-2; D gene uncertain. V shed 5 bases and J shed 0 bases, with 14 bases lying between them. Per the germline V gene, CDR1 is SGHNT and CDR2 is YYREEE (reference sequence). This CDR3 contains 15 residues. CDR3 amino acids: CASRPPGQANYGYTF. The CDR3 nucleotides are TGTGCCAGCAGGCCCCCCGGGCAAGCTAACTATGGCTACACCTTC.

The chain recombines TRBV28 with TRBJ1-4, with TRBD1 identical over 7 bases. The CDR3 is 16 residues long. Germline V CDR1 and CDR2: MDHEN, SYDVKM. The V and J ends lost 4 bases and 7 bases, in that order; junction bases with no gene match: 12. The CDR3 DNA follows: TGTGCCAGCAGTTCCTCCTCGACAGGGCTACGTGAAAAACTGTTTTTT. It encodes CASSSSSTGLREKLFF. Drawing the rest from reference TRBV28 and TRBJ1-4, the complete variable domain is DVKVTQSSRYLVKRTGEKVFLECVQDMDHENMFWYRQDPGLGLRLIYFSYDVKMKEKGDIPEGYSVSREKKERFSLILESASTNQTSMYLCASSSSSTGLREKLFFGSGTQLSVL.

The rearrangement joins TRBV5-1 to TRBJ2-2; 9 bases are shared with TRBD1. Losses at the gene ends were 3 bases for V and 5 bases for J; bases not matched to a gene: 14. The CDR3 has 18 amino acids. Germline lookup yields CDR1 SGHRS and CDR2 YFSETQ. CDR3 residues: CASSSTRRDRETTGELFF. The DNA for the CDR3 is TGCGCCAGCAGCTCAACGCGTCGGGACAGGGAAACAACCGGGGAGCTGTTTTTT.

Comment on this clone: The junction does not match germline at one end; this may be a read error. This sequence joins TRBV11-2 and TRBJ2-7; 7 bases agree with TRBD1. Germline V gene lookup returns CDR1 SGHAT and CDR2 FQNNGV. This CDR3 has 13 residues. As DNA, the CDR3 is TGTGCCAGCAGCTTACGCCGCGACAGGGTAAGCCTATTC. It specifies CASSLRRDRVSLF.

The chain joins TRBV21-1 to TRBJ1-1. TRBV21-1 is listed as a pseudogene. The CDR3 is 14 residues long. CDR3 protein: CASSKAEGGTEAFF. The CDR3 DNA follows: TGTGCCAGCAGCAAAGCGGAGGGGGGCACTGAAGCTTTCTTT.

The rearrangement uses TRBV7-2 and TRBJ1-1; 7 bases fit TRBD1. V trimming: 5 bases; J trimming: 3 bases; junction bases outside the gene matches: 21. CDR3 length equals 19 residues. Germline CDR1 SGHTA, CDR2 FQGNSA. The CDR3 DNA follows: TGTGCCAGCAGCCCCAACAGACAGGGATGGGCAAGATCGGACACTGAAGCTTTCTTT. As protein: CASSPNRQGWARSDTEAFF.

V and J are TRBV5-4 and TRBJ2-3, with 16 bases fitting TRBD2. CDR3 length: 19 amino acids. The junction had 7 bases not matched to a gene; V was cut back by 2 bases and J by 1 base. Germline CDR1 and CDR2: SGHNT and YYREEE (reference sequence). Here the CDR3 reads CASSLTGTSGGAGTDTQYF. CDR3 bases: TGTGCCAGCAGCTTAACCGGGACTAGCGGGGGGGCCGGCACAGATACGCAGTATTTT. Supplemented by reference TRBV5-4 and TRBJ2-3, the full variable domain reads ETGVTQSPTHLIKTRGQQVTLRCSSQSGHNTVSWYQQALGQGPQFIFQYYREEENGRGNFPPRFSGLQFPNYSSELNVNALELDDSALYLCASSLTGTSGGAGTDTQYFGPGTRLTVL.

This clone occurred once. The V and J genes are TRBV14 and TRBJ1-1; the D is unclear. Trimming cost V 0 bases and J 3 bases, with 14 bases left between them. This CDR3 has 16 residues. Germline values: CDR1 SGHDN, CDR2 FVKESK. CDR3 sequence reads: CASSQEGSGSYTEAFF. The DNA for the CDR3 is TGTGCCAGCAGCCAAGAAGGGTCGGGGTCGTACACTGAAGCTTTCTTT. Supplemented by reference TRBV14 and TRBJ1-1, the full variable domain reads EAGVTQFPSHSVIEKGQTVTLRCDPISGHDNLYWYRRVMGKEIKFLLHFVKESKQDESGMPNNRFLAERTGGTYSTLKVQPAELEDSGVYFCASSQEGSGSYTEAFFGQGTRLTVV.

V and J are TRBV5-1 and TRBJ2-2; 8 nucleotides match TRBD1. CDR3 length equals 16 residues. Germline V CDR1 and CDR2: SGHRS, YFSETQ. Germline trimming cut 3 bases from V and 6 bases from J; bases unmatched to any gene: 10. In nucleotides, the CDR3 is TGCGCCAGCAGCTCCCAGGGGGCGAAGTACCCCGGGGAGCTGTTTTTT. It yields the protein CASSSQGAKYPGELFF.

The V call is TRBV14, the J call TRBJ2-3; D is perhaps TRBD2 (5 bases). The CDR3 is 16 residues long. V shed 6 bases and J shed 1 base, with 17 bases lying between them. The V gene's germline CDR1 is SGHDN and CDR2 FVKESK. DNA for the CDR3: TGTGCCAGCAGTCCTCCGGGATCCTTCGGCACAGATACGCAGTATTTT. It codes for CASSPPGSFGTDTQYF.

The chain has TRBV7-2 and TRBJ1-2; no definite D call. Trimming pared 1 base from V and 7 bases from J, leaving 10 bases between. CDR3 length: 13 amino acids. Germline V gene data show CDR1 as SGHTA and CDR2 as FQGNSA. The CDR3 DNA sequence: TGTGCCAGCAGCTTAGATCGCCTGGGTGGCTACACCTTC. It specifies CASSLDRLGGYTF.

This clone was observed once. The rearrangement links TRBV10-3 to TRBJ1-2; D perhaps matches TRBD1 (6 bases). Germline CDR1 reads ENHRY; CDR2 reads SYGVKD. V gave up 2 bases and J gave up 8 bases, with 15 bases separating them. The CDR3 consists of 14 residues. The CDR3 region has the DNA TGTGCCATCAGTGAGACCGACAGGTCGAGCGGCTACACCTTC. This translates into CAISETDRSSGYTF.

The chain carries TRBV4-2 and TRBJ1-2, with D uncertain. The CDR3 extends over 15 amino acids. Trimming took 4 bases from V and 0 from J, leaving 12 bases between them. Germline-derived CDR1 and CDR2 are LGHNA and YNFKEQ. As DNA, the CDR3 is TGTGCCAGCAGCCCAAGCCTGACAACTAACTATGGCTACACCTTC. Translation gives CASSPSLTTNYGYTF.

The CDR3 DNA reads TGTGCCAGCAGCATGGGACAGTTTATTAATGAAAAACTGTTTTTT. This translates into CASSMGQFINEKLFF. The chain combines TRBV28 with TRBJ1-4; TRBD1 agrees at 7 bases. The length of the CDR3 is 15 residues. Germline values: CDR1 MDHEN, CDR2 SYDVKM. V was clipped by 6 bases and J by 4 bases; unmatched bases: 8.

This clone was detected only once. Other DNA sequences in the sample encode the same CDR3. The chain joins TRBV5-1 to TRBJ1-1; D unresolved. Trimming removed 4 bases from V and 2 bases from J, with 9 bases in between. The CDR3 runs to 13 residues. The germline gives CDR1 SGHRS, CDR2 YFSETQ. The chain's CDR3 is CASSLQPNTEAFF. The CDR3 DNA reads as TGCGCCAGCAGCCTACAGCCAAACACTGAAGCTTTCTTT.

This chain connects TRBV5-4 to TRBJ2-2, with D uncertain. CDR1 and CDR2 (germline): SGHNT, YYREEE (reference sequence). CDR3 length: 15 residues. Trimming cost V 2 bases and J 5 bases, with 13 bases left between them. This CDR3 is CASSFPGKGTGELFF. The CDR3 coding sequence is TGTGCCAGCAGCTTTCCTGGGAAAGGGACCGGGGAGCTGTTTTTT.

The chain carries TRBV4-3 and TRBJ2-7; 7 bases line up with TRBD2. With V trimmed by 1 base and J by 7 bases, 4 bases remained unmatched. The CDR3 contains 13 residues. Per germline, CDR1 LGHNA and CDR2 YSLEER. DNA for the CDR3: TGCGCCAGCAGCCAAGGGGGGGGGATGGAGCAGTACTTC. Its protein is CASSQGGGMEQYF.

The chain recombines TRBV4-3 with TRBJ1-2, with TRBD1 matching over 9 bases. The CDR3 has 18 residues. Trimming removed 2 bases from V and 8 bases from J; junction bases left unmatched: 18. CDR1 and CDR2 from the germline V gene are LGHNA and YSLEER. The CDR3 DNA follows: TGCGCCAGCAGCCAAAATGGACAGGGGTTATCAAGGGCGCGGGGCTACACCTTC. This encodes CASSQNGQGLSRARGYTF.

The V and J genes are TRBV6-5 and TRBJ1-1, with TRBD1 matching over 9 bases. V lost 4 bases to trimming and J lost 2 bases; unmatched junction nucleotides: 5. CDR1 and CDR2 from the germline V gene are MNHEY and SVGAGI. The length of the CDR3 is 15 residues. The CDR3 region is CASSSGQGGNTEAFF. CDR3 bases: TGTGCCAGCAGTTCGGGACAGGGAGGAAACACTGAAGCTTTCTTT.

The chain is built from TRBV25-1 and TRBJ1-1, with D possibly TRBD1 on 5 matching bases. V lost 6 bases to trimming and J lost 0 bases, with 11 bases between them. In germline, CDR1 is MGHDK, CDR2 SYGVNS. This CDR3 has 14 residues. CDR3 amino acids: CASRRGRLNTEAFF. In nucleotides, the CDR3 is TGTGCCAGCAGAAGGGGTAGATTGAACACTGAAGCTTTCTTT.

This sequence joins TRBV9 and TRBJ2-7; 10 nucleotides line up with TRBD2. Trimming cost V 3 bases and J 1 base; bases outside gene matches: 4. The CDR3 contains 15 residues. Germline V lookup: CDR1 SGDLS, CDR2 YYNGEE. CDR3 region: CASSEGTSVSYEQYF. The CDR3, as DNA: TGTGCCAGCAGCGAAGGGACTAGCGTATCCTACGAGCAGTACTTC.

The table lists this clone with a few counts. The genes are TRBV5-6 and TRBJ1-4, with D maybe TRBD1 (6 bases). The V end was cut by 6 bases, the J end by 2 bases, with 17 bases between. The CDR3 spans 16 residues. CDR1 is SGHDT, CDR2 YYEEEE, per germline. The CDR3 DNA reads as TGTGCCAGCAAGAGAGGGGGACGAAGGACTAATGAAAAACTGTTTTTT. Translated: CASKRGGRRTNEKLFF.

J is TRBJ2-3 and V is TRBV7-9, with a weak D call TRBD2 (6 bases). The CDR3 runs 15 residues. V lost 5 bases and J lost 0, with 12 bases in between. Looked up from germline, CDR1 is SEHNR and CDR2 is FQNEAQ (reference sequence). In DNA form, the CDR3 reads TGTGCCAGCAGCCGGGACTTCTCTAGCACAGATACGCAGTATTTT. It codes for CASSRDFSSTDTQYF.

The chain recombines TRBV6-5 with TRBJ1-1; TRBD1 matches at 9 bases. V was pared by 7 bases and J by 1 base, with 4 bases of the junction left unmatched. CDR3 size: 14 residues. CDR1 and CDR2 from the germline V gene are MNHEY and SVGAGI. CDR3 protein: CASKGQGWNTEAFF. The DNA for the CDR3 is TGTGCCAGCAAGGGACAGGGCTGGAACACTGAAGCTTTCTTT.

CDR3: CASSLYPNEKLFF. CDR3 DNA: TGTGCCAGCAGCTTATATCCTAATGAAAAACTGTTTTTT. The V call is TRBV7-9, the J call TRBJ1-4, with D unresolved. Per germline, CDR1 SEHNR and CDR2 FQNEAQ (reference sequence). Between the trimmed V and J ends, which lost 2 bases and 3 bases, there was a span of 4 bases. The CDR3 spans 13 residues. Filled out from reference TRBV7-9 and TRBJ1-4, the complete variable domain reads DTGVSQNPRHKITKRGQNVTFRCDPISEHNRLYWYRQTLGQGPEFLTYFQNEAQLEKSRLLSDRFSAERPKGSFSTLEIQRTEQGDSAMYLCASSLYPNEKLFFGSGTQLSVL.

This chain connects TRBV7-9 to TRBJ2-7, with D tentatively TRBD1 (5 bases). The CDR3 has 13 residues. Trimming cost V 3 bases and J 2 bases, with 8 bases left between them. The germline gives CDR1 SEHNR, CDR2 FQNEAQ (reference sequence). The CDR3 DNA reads TGTGCCAGCAGCTTGGGCAGGGCCTACGAGCAGTACTTC. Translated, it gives CASSLGRAYEQYF. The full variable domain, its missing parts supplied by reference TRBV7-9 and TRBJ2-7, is DTGVSQNPRHKITKRGQNVTFRCDPISEHNRLYWYRQTLGQGPEFLTYFQNEAQLEKSRLLSDRFSAERPKGSFSTLEIQRTEQGDSAMYLCASSLGRAYEQYFGPGTRLTVT.